A selection of T cell receptor beta chains follows, all from one sample in a study of tumor and adjacent non-tumor tissue in lung cancer. Via MiXCR, TCRdb re-called the multiplex PCR reads, giving one row per CDR3 protein. The sample records about 100,000 distinct CDR3 sequences, 65% being singletons. Sequencing was carried out using distant non-tumor lung tissue. The receptors here all came from a man aged 25-40 years with non-small cell lung cancer. Each CDR3 is given with its conserved first and last residue. D genes are given only for firm matches. Clone size is shown for a subset of rows, as once, few, many or a class of expanded clone.

D	V	size	J	CDR3	DNA
-	TRBV20-1	once	TRBJ1-6	CSVTPRAYSPLLF	TGCAGTGTTACTCCCAGGGCCTATTCACCCCTCCTCTTT
TRBD2	TRBV5-1	once	TRBJ2-7	CASSTKSGTSGTEQYF	TGCGCCAGCAGCACAAAGTCAGGGACTAGCGGGACCGAGCAGTACTTC
-	TRBV20-1	-	TRBJ1-1	CSASMGGTEAFF	TGCAGTGCTAGTATGGGGGGCACTGAAGCTTTCTTT
-	TRBV10-2	once	TRBJ2-5	CASSGGGLPETQYF	TGTGCCAGCAGTGGTGGGGGACTTCCTGAGACCCAGTACTTC
-	TRBV11-1	-	TRBJ2-7	CTSSSSENRYEQYF	TGTACCAGCAGCTCCTCGGAAAATCGCTACGAGCAGTACTTC
-	TRBV7-9	-	TRBJ2-1	CASSPQGGGTVKNEQFF	TGTGCCAGCAGCCCTCAGGGGGGGGGGACGGTGAAGAATGAGCAGTTCTTC
-	TRBV29-1	-	TRBJ1-1	CGVGGGGRTEAIF	TGCGGCGTTGGGGGCGGGGGCAGGACTGAAGCTATCTTT
-	TRBV30	-	TRBJ1-3	CACSSSGNTIYF	TGTGCCTGTAGCAGCTCTGGAAACACCATATATTTC
TRBD1	TRBV10-3	once	TRBJ1-2	CAMSGGQGYYGYAF	TGTGCCATGAGCGGGGGACAGGGGTACTATGGCTACGCCTTC
-	TRBV29-1	-	TRBJ1-2	CSVSGQTLEGYTF	TGCAGCGTTAGCGGACAGACTTTGGAAGGCTACACCTTC
TRBD2	TRBV6-2/TRBV6-3	once	TRBJ2-3	CASRFLAGMDPNTDTQYF	TGTGCCAGCAGATTCCTAGCGGGAATGGATCCTAACACAGATACGCAGTATTTT
-	TRBV11-1	-	TRBJ2-1	CASSRGLRAGNEQLF	TGTGCCAGTAGCCGTGGACTAAGGGCCGGCAATGAGCAGCTCTTC
TRBD2	TRBV11-2	-	TRBJ2-5	CASSIIAGVGETKYF	TGTGCCAGCAGTATAATAGCGGGAGTAGGGGAGACCAAGTACTTC
TRBD1	TRBV11-2	-	TRBJ2-5	CASSHRDRGRETQHF	TGTGCCAGCAGCCATAGGGACAGGGGCAGAGAGACCCAGCACTTC
-	TRBV20-1	-	TRBJ2-4	CSAPDGGKNILYF	TGCAGTGCTCCCGACGGGGGCAAAAACATTCTGTACTTC
TRBD2	TRBV5-6	-	TRBJ2-3	CASSLALAGLWDTRYF	TGTGCCAGCAGCTTGGCTCTAGCGGGCCTATGGGATACGCGGTATTTT
-	TRBV18	-	TRBJ1-2	CASSRYRENYGYTF	TGTGCCAGCTCCCGCTACAGGGAGAATTATGGCTACACCTTT
TRBD2	TRBV6-2/TRBV6-3	many	TRBJ2-7	CASSDLAETYEQYF	TGTGCCAGCAGTGACCTAGCGGAGACCTACGAGCAGTACTTC
-	TRBV20-1	-	TRBJ2-2	CNARDGTGELFF	TGCAATGCTAGAGATGGGACTGGGGAGCTGTTTTTT
-	TRBV6-6	many	TRBJ2-5	CASSHGTSGVQETQYF	TGTGCCAGCAGTCACGGGACAAGCGGGGTACAAGAGACCCAGTACTTC
-	TRBV6-5	-	TRBJ1-1	CASNYSTGEGAFF	TGTGCCAGCAATTACTCTACCGGAGAGGGAGCTTTCTTT
-	TRBV11-1	-	TRBJ2-1	CASSLGTANEHFF	TGTGCCAGTAGCCTAGGGACTGCAAATGAGCACTTCTTC
TRBD2	TRBV20-1	-	TRBJ2-1	CNARTSGRAYNEQFF	TGCAACGCGCGGACTAGCGGGAGAGCCTACAATGAGCAGTTCTTC
TRBD1	TRBV18	few	TRBJ2-7	CASSGTGTHEQYF	TGTGCCAGCTCCGGGACAGGGACCCACGAGCAGTACTTC
-	TRBV4-3	few	TRBJ1-4	CASSQEGAGRSATNEKLLF	TGCGCCAGCAGCCAAGAGGGGGCGGGCCGAAGCGCAACTAATGAAAAACTGCTTTTT
-	TRBV11-1	-	TRBJ2-1	CTRSLEWGNEQFF	TGTACCAGGAGCTTAGAATGGGGAAATGAGCAGTTCTTC
-	TRBV4-1	many	TRBJ1-1	CASSQGRAQNTEAFF	TGCGCCAGCAGCCAAGGGCGGGCACAGAACACTGAAGCTTTCTTT
-	TRBV11-2	-	TRBJ2-2	CASSLGASGSGELFF	TGTGCCAGCAGCCTAGGCGCTTCAGGGTCCGGGGAGCTGTTTTTT
-	TRBV12-3/TRBV12-4	many	TRBJ1-5	CASSLRGASNQPQHF	TGTGCCAGCAGTTTAAGGGGAGCAAGCAATCAGCCCCAGCATTTT
TRBD2	TRBV20-1	-	TRBJ2-3	CNEVGGLVLDTKYF	TGCAATGAGGTAGGCGGACTAGTTCTAGATACGAAGTATTTT
-	TRBV11-2	few	TRBJ2-1	CASSINRDRNEQFF	TGTGCCAGCAGCATCAACAGGGATCGGAATGAGCAGTTCTTC
-	TRBV20-1	-	TRBJ2-3	CSASSRGDGTNTHYF	TGCAGTGCTAGCTCCCGCGGGGATGGGACAAATACGCACTATTTT
TRBD1	TRBV11-2	-	TRBJ2-5	CASSASTGDWETRYF	TGTGCCAGCAGCGCAAGTACAGGGGATTGGGAGACCCGGTACTTC
-	TRBV9	once	TRBJ1-2	CASSAAGRAYGYTF	TGTGCCAGCAGCGCCGCCGGCAGGGCCTATGGCTACACCTTC
-	TRBV7-8	-	TRBJ1-1	CASSPSQGRLDTEAFF	TGTGCCAGCAGCCCGTCGCAGGGCAGGTTGGACACTGAAGCTTTCTTT
TRBD1	TRBV29-1	-	TRBJ1-2	CSVEGRYGQGGYTF	TGCAGCGTTGAAGGTCGATACGGACAGGGTGGCTACACCTTC
-	TRBV12-5	-	TRBJ2-6	CASTRGVHSGANILTF	TGTGCTAGTACCCGAGGGGTGCACTCTGGGGCCAACATCCTGACTTTC
TRBD1	TRBV24-1	many	TRBJ2-7	CATSKGQGYYEQYF	TGTGCCACCAGTAAGGGACAGGGCTACTACGAGCAGTACTTC
-	TRBV6-2/TRBV6-3	-	TRBJ1-4	CASSCGDNRAGEKLFF	TGTGCCAGTAGTTGCGGTGACAACCGGGCGGGGGAAAAACTGTTTTTT
-	TRBV5-1	-	TRBJ2-6	CARSLERNSGANVLTF	TGCGCCAGAAGCTTGGAGCGAAACTCTGGGGCCAACGTCCTGACTTTC
TRBD1	TRBV29-1	-	TRBJ1-1	CSGVGTAWEASF	TGCAGTGGGGTAGGGACAGCCTGGGAAGCTTCCTTT
-	TRBV20-1	-	TRBJ2-5	CSARWQLGETQYF	TGCAGTGCTAGGTGGCAGCTCGGGGAGACCCAGTACTTC
TRBD2	TRBV11-2	-	TRBJ2-7	CASSTGLGTEQYF	TGTGCCAGCAGTACCGGACTAGGGACCGAGCAGTACTTC
-	TRBV12-3/TRBV12-4	-	TRBJ2-6	CASSRQEPGANALTF	TGTGCTAGCAGTCGCCAGGAACCTGGGGCCAACGCCTTGACTTTC
-	TRBV30	-	TRBJ1-1	CAWSVSENTEAFF	TGTGCCTGGAGTGTATCAGAAAACACTGAAGCTTTCTTT
TRBD2	TRBV5-4	-	TRBJ2-7	CAISDGLAGYEQYF	TGTGCCATCAGCGATGGACTAGCGGGCTACGAGCAGTATTTC
-	TRBV11-3	-	TRBJ2-1	CANSFSGTNEQFF	TGTGCAAACAGCTTTAGCGGAACCAATGAGCAGTTCTTC
-	TRBV11-3	-	TRBJ2-2	CASSLVAANTEEMFF	TGTGCCAGCAGCTTAGTGGCGGCGAACACCGAGGAGATGTTTTTT
-	TRBV18	once	TRBJ1-1	CASSLQGRNTEAFF	TGTGCCAGCTCACTCCAAGGACGGAACACTGAAGCTTTCTTT
-	TRBV6-4	-	TRBJ2-2	CASSDNTGELFF	TGTGCCAGCAGTGACAACACCGGGGAGCTGTTTTTT